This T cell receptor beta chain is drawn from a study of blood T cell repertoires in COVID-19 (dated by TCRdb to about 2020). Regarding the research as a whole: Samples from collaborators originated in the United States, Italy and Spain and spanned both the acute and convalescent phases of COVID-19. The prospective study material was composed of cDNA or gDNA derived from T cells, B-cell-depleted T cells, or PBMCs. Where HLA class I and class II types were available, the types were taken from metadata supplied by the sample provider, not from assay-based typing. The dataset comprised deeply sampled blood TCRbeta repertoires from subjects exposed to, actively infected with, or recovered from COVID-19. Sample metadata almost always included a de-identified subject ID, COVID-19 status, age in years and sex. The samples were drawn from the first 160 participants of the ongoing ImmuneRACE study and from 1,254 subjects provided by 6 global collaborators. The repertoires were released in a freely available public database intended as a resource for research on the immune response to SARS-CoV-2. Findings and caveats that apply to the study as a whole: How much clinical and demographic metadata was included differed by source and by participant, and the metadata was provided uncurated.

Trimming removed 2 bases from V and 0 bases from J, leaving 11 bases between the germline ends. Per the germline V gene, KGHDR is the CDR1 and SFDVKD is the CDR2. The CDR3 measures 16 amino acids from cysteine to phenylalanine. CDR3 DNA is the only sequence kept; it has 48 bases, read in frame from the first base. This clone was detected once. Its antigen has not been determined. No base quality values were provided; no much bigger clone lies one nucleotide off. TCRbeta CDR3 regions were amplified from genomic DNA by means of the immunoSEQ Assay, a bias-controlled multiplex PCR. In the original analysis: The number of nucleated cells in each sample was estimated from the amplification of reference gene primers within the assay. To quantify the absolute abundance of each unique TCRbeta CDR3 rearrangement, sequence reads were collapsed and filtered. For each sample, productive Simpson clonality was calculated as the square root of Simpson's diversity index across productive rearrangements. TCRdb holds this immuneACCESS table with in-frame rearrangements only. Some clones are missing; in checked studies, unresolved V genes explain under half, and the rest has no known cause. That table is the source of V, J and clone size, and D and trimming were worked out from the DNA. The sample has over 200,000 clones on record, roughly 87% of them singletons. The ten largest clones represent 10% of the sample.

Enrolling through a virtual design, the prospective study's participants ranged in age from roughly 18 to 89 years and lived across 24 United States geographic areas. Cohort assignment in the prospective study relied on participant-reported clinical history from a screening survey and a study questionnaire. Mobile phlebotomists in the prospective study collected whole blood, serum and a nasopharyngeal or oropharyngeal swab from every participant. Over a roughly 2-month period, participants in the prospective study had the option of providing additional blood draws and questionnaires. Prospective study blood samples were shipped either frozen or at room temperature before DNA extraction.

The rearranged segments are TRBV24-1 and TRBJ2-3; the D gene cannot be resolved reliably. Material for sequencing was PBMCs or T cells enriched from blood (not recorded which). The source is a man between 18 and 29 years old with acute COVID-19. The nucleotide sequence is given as TGTGCCACCAGTGATTCGACAAGACCTAGCACAGATACGCAGTATTTT. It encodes CATSDSTRPSTDTQYF.